The clone carrying this T cell receptor beta chain has only one observation. Trimming stripped 2 bases from V and 8 bases from J, with 12 bases between. The CDR3 loop spans 14 amino acids. Germline V gene sequence: CDR1 MNHEY, CDR2 SVGEGT. In the original processing: Estimated nucleated cell counts came from reference gene primer amplification. This table comes from immunoSEQ multiplex PCR, and its TCRdb copy is limited to in-frame clones, with some not included. The V and J calls and clone size were taken over from that table, and D and trimming were inferred from the DNA. Of about 92,000 clones listed, about 71% are singletons. These data are taken from a study of blood T cell repertoires in COVID-19.

Sequenced: peripheral blood. The chain joins TRBV6-2 or TRBV6-3 to TRBJ1-4; a weak D match, TRBD1 (5 bases). This TCR was sampled from an older woman in a cohort sampled during active or convalescent COVID-19. The CDR3 DNA is TGTGCCAGCAGTTACCGTCAGGGCCGGGAAAAACTGTTTTTT. Amino acids: CASSYRQGREKLFF.